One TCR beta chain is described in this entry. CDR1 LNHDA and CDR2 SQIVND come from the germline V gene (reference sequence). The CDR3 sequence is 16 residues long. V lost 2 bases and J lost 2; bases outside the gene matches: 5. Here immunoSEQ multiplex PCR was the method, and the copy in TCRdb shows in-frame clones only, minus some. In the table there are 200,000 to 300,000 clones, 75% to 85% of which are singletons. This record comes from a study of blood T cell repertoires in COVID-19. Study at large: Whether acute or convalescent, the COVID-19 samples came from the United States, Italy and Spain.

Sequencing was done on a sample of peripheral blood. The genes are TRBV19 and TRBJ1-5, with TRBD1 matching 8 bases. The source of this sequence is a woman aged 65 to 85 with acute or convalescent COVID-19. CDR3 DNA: TGTGCCAGTAGTATACGTCAGGGGGCTCGCAATCAGCCCCAGCATTTT. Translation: CASSIRQGARNQPQHF.